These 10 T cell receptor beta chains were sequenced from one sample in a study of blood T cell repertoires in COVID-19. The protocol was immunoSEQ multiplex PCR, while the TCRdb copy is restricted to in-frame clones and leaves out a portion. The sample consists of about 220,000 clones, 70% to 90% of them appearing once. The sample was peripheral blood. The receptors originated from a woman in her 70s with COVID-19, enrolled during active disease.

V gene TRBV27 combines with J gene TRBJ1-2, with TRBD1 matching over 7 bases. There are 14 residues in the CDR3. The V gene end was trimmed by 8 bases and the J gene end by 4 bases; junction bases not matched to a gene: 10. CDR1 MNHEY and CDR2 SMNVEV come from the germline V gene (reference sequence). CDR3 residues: CASGRGTELYGYTF. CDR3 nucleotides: TGTGCCAGCGGAAGGGGGACAGAACTCTATGGCTACACCTTC.

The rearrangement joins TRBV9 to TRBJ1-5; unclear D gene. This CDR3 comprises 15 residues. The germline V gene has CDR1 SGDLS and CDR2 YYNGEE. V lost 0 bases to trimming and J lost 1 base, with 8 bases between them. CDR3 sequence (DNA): TGTGCCAGCAGCGTAGATGGGCGCAGCAATCAGCCCCAGCATTTT. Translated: CASSVDGRSNQPQHF.

The CDR3 DNA reads TGTGCCAGCAGTCGTGTACAGGGGTATGAGCAGTTCTTC. Amino acid sequence: CASSRVQGYEQFF. The genes are TRBV7-3 and TRBJ2-1; the match to TRBD1 covers 7 bases. This CDR3 is 13 amino acids long. Germline-derived CDR1 and CDR2 are SGHTA and FQGTGA. J gave up 8 bases and V 6 bases, and 7 bases lay outside the gene matches.

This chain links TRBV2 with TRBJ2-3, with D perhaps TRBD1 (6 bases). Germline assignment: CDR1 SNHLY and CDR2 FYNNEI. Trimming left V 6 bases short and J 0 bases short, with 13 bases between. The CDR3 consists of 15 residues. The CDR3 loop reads CASSQGHHSTDTQYF. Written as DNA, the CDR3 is TGTGCCAGCAGCCAGGGACACCATAGCACAGATACGCAGTATTTT. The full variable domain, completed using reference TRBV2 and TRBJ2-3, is EPEVTQTPSHQVTQMGQEVILRCVPISNHLYFYWYRQILGQKVEFLVSFYNNEISEKSEIFDDQFSVERPDGSNFTLKIRSTKLEDSAMYFCASSQGHHSTDTQYFGPGTRLTVL.

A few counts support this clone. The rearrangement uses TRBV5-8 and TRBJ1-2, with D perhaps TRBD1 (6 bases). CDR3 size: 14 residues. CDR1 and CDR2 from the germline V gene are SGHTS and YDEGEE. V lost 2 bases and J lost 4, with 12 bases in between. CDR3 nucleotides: TGTGCCAGCAGCTTTCTGGGACACACCTATGGCTACACCTTC. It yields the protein CASSFLGHTYGYTF.

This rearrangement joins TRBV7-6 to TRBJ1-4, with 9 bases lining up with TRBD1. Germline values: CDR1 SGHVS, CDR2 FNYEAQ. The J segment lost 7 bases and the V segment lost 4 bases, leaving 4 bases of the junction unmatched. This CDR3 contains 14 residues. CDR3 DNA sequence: TGTGCCAGCAGCTCCCGACAGGGGGGTGAAAAACTGTTTTTT. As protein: CASSSRQGGEKLFF. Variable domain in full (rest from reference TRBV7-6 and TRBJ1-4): GAGVSQSPRYKVTKRGQDVALRCDPISGHVSLYWYRQALGQGPEFLTYFNYEAQQDKSGLPNDRFSAERPEGSISTLTIQRTEQRDSAMYRCASSSRQGGEKLFFGSGTQLSVL.

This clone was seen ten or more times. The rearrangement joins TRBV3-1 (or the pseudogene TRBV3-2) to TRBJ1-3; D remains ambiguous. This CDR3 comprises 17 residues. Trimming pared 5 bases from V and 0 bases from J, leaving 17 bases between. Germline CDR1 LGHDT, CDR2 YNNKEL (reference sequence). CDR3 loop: CASSSGRGVSSGNTIYF. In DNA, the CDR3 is TGTGCCAGCAGCTCGGGCCGGGGAGTTAGCTCTGGAAACACCATATATTTT.

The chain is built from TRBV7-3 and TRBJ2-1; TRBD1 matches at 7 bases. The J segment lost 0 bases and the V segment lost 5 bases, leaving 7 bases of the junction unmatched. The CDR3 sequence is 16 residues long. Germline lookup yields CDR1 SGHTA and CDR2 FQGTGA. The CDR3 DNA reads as TGTGCCAGCAGCAGTACAGGGGACGTCTCCTACAATGAGCAGTTCTTC. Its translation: CASSSTGDVSYNEQFF.

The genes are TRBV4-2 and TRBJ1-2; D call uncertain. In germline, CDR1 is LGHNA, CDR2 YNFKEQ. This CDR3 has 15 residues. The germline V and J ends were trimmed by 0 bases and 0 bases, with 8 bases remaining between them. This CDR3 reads CASSQERGSNYGYTF. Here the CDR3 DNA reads TGTGCCAGCAGCCAAGAACGGGGATCTAACTATGGCTACACCTTC.

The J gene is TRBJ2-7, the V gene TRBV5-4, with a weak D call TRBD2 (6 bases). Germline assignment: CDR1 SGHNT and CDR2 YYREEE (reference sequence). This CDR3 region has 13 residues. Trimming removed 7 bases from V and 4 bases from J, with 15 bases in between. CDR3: CASGDGGVYEQYF. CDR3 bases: TGTGCCAGCGGGGACGGAGGGGTTTACGAGCAGTACTTC. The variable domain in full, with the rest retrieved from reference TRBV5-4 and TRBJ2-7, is ETGVTQSPTHLIKTRGQQVTLRCSSQSGHNTVSWYQQALGQGPQFIFQYYREEENGRGNFPPRFSGLQFPNYSSELNVNALELDDSALYLCASGDGGVYEQYFGPGTRLTVT.